This T cell receptor (beta chain) was sequenced in a study of T cells of healthy individuals. Trimming removed 2 bases at V and 3 bases at J, with 6 bases between. Per the germline V gene, CDR1 is SEHNR and CDR2 is FQNEAQ (reference sequence). This CDR3 contains 13 residues. TCRdb passed the 5' RACE reads through MiXCR, listing each CDR3 protein once. The table lists tens of thousands of distinct CDR3 sequences, about 16% of them singletons. This clonotype was sampled from a human donor in good health. The J gene is TRBJ2-3, the V gene TRBV7-9; the D is unclear. The CDR3 bases are TGTGCCAGCAGCTTACGTCTGACAGATACGCAGTATTTT. It codes for CASSLRLTDTQYF. The variable domain in full, completed from reference TRBV7-9 and TRBJ2-3, reads DTGVSQNPRHKITKRGQNVTFRCDPISEHNRLYWYRQTLGQGPEFLTYFQNEAQLEKSRLLSDRFSAERPKGSFSTLEIQRTEQGDSAMYLCASSLRLTDTQYFGPGTRLTVL.